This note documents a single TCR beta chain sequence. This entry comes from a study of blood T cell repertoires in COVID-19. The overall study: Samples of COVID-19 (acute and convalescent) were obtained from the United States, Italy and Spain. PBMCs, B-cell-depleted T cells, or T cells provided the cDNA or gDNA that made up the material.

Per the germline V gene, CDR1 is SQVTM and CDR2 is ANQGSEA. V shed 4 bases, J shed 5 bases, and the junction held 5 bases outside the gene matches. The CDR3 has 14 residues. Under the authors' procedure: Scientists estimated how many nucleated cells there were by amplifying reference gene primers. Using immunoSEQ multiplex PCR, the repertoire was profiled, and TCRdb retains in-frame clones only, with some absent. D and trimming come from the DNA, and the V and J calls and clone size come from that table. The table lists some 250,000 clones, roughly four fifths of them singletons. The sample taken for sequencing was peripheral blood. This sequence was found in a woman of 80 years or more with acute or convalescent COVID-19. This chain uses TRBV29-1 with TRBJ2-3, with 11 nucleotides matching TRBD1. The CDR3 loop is CSVARGQGGDTQYF. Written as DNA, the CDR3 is TGCAGCGTTGCGAGGGGACAGGGGGGAGATACGCAGTATTTT.